This T cell receptor (beta chain) was identified in a study of Graves' ophthalmopathy and Graves' hyperthyroidism. Study-wide results and caveats: Between ophthalmopathy and stable hyperthyroidism, a 13-signature model drew a separation with roughly 85% sensitivity and roughly 78% specificity.

Researchers turned away patients with other autoimmune diseases, uncontrolled infections, pregnancy or lactation. It was from 9.5 to 10 ml of fresh peripheral blood that the PBMCs came. RNA transcripts provided the template for amplifying TCR beta CDR3 regions. Amplification began with first-round RT-PCR using HTBI primers, then second-round multiplex PCR was performed. TCRdb re-called the multiplex PCR reads with MiXCR, one entry per CDR3 protein. The sample contains 40,000 to 45,000 distinct CDR3 sequences, over 40% of which appear only once. This CDR3 comprises 14 residues. Between the trimmed V and J ends, which lost 4 bases and 2 bases, there was a span of 10 bases. Germline V lookup: CDR1 SGDLS, CDR2 YYNGEE. About this clonotype itself: Its specificity is not known.

The origin of this receptor is an adult man with Graves' ophthalmopathy. The sequenced sample was peripheral blood. J is TRBJ2-1 and V is TRBV9; D could derive from TRBD1 or TRBD2 (5 bases each). In nucleotides, the CDR3 is TGTGCCAGCAGCATCGGGACCACCTACAATGAGCAGTTCTTC. It yields the protein CASSIGTTYNEQFF.